Each of the 25 T cell receptor beta chains below was sequenced from the same sample in a study of control samples from healthy donors and cancer patients (TCRdb year 2020). Library method: the immunoSEQ multiplex PCR assay. TCRdb obtained this table from immuneACCESS and retained in-frame rearrangements with V and J assigned. These tables miss some clones; where compared with another copy, unresolved V genes account for less than half of the shortfall, and the remainder is unexplained. The sample table contains around 180,000 clones; only one count was recorded for around nine tenths of them. The ten largest clonotypes hold nearly 5% of the sample. Material: blood. The source of these receptors is a woman in her twenties or thirties in good health.

The V call is TRBV12-2, the J call TRBJ2-7; the table assigns TRBD2, which was not confirmed against the DNA. TRBV12-2 is listed as a pseudogene. The CDR3 totals 15 residues. The CDR3 loop is CASRLGWTSSYEQYF. The CDR3 DNA follows: TGTGCAAGTCGCTTAGGTTGGACTAGCTCCTACGAGCAGTACTTC.

The rearrangement links TRBV9 to TRBJ2-3, with 8 bases fitting TRBD1. The CDR3 is 16 amino acids. Per the germline V gene, CDR1 is SGDLS and CDR2 is YYNGEE. V was clipped by 4 bases and J by 1 base; unmatched bases: 8. The CDR3, as DNA: TGTGCCAGCAGCTACCAACAGGGGGGAGGCACAGATACGCAGTATTTT. Protein sequence: CASSYQQGGGTDTQYF. The whole variable domain, remainder taken from reference TRBV9 and TRBJ2-3, is DSGVTQTPKHLITATGQRVTLRCSPRSGDLSVYWYQQSLDQGLQFLIQYYNGEERAKGNILERFSAQQFPDLHSELNLSSLELGDSALYFCASSYQQGGGTDTQYFGPGTRLTVL.

Only a few counts were recorded for this clone. This rearrangement joins TRBV27 to TRBJ1-2; tentatively, D is TRBD1 (6 bases). The ends were cut back, 0 bases at V and 6 bases at J, with 14 bases in the middle. The CDR3 loop spans 15 amino acids. Looked up from germline, CDR1 is MNHEY and CDR2 is SMNVEV (reference sequence). DNA for the CDR3: TGTGCCAGCAGTTTATCGCGCGGGTCAGGGGATGGCTACACCTTC. This translates into CASSLSRGSGDGYTF.

The CDR3 is CASSQEGGPEQFF. Here the CDR3 DNA reads TGCGCCAGCAGCCAAGAAGGAGGCCCTGAGCAGTTCTTC. The chain couples TRBV4-1 to TRBJ2-1; a weak D match, TRBD2 (5 bases). The V end was cut by 0 bases, the J end by 9 bases, with 9 bases between. Looked up from germline, CDR1 is MGHRA and CDR2 is YSYEKL. The CDR3 sequence is 13 residues long.

The CDR3 protein is CASSQELPGQGAYEQYV. In DNA form, the CDR3 reads TGTGCCAGCTCACAAGAACTTCCGGGACAGGGGGCCTACGAGCAGTACGTC. This chain joins TRBV18 and TRBJ2-7, with 11 bases fitting TRBD1. After removal of 4 bases from V and 2 bases from J, the junction contained 10 bases not matched to a gene. Looked up from germline, CDR1 is KGHSH and CDR2 is LQKENI. This CDR3 is 17 amino acids long.

This rearrangement joins TRBV5-1 to TRBJ1-2, with 7 bases fitting TRBD1. The CDR3 contains 14 residues. V was clipped by 0 bases and J by 8 bases; unmatched bases: 7. The germline V gene has CDR1 SGHRS and CDR2 YFSETQ. As DNA, the CDR3 is TGCGCCAGCAGCTTGGAAGGGGACAGCTTGGGCTACACCTTC. Translated, it gives CASSLEGDSLGYTF.

The V gene is TRBV2, the J gene TRBJ1-1; no definite D call. There are 15 residues in the CDR3. The ends were cut back, 2 bases at V and 6 bases at J, with 16 bases in the middle. Germline CDR1 reads SNHLY; CDR2 reads FYNNEI. The CDR3 loop is CASSESRYGRAEAFF. CDR3 bases: TGTGCCAGCAGTGAAAGCCGATATGGGCGAGCTGAAGCTTTCTTT.

The rearrangement joins TRBV28 to TRBJ2-1; TRBD2 agrees at 10 bases. Germline CDR1 MDHEN, CDR2 SYDVKM. There are 16 residues in the CDR3. The V gene end was trimmed by 5 bases and the J gene end by 6 bases; junction bases not matched to a gene: 10. The CDR3 reads CASSPTSSGSLNEQFF. The CDR3 DNA is TGTGCCAGCAGTCCGACCTCTAGCGGGAGCCTCAATGAGCAGTTCTTC.

This chain joins TRBV29-1 and TRBJ2-1; TRBD1 is a possible D gene (6 bases). The V gene's germline CDR1 is SQVTM and CDR2 ANQGSEA. V dropped 7 bases and J dropped 6 bases, with 19 bases sitting between them. The CDR3 contains 14 residues. CDR3 DNA sequence: TGCAGCGCCGAAGGGGTAACAGGGTCCAATGAGCAGTTCTTC. Translating gives CSAEGVTGSNEQFF.

The chain joins TRBV7-8 to TRBJ2-1; 11 bases are a match to TRBD2. The CDR3 loop spans 17 amino acids. Germline loops: CDR1 SGHVS, CDR2 FQNEAQ. J lost 8 bases, V lost 4 bases, and 13 bases had no gene match. The CDR3 reads CASSSRLGSGGAHEQFF. The CDR3, as DNA: TGTGCCAGCAGCTCCCGATTAGGTAGCGGGGGGGCCCATGAGCAGTTCTTC.

The chain couples TRBV28 to TRBJ2-7, with D possibly matching TRBD2 (6 bases). This CDR3 is 14 amino acids long. Germline V gene lookup returns CDR1 MDHEN and CDR2 SYDVKM. Trimming stripped 4 bases from V and 0 bases from J, with 10 bases between. The CDR3 loop is CASSSIADSYEQYF. The CDR3 DNA reads as TGTGCCAGCAGTTCCATAGCGGACTCCTACGAGCAGTACTTC.

This chain uses TRBV6-5 with TRBJ1-6; possibly TRBD1 for D (5 bases). Germline V gives CDR1 MNHEY, CDR2 SVGAGI. This CDR3 has 14 amino acids. V lost 5 bases and J lost 10, with 15 bases in between. The DNA of the CDR3 is TGTGCCAGCAGTCAGCGGGGGACCGGGTCACCCCTCCACTTT. Amino acids: CASSQRGTGSPLHF.

Only one count was recorded for this clone. The chain joins TRBV5-1 to TRBJ2-7, with TRBD2 matching 7 bases. The CDR3 is 15 amino acids. V lost 0 bases to trimming and J lost 2 bases; unmatched junction nucleotides: 5. Germline lookup yields CDR1 SGHRS and CDR2 YFSETQ. CDR3 amino acids: CASSLARDYPYEQYF. Here the CDR3 DNA reads TGCGCCAGCAGCTTGGCGAGGGACTACCCCTACGAGCAGTACTTC.

Written as DNA, the CDR3 is TGTGCCAGCAGCTTATCGTACCAGCCCCAGCATTTT. This sequence encodes CASSLSYQPQHF. V gene TRBV7-2 combines with J gene TRBJ1-5; D unresolved. The CDR3 is 12 amino acids. Trimming took 2 bases from V and 7 from J, leaving 6 bases between them. CDR1 is SGHTA and CDR2 is FQGNSA in the germline V gene.

The chain recombines TRBV6-5 with TRBJ2-2; a possible D gene is TRBD2 (5 bases). V dropped 7 bases and J dropped 2 bases, with 11 bases sitting between them. Germline V CDR1 and CDR2: MNHEY, SVGAGI. This CDR3 is built from 14 residues. The DNA for the CDR3 is TGTGCCAGCACCTCCGGGATTAACACCGGGGAGCTGTTTTTT. This codes for CASTSGINTGELFF.

This chain connects TRBV28 to TRBJ1-1; no reliable D call. The CDR3 loop spans 15 amino acids. Germline assignment: CDR1 MDHEN and CDR2 SYDVKM. The ends were cut back, 5 bases at V and 6 bases at J, with 19 bases in the middle. The CDR3 loop is CASSLHDSGSAEAFF. The CDR3 nucleotides are TGTGCCAGCAGTCTACACGACTCGGGTAGTGCTGAAGCTTTCTTT.

J is TRBJ1-4 and V is TRBV7-9; no definite D call. The CDR3 is 14 amino acids. Germline CDR1 reads SEHNR; CDR2 reads FQNEAQ (reference sequence). Between the trimmed V and J ends, which lost 1 base and 7 bases, there was a span of 10 bases. The CDR3 region has the DNA TGTGCCAGCAGCTTAGGAGGAAGTAGTGAAAAACTGTTTTTT. It is translated as CASSLGGSSEKLFF.

The chain has TRBV19 and TRBJ1-5; unclear D gene. The V gene lost 5 bases and the J gene lost 3 bases, with 17 bases spanning the gap. This CDR3 contains 16 residues. Germline CDR1 LNHDA, CDR2 SQIVND (reference sequence). CDR3 protein: CASSREAPGTNQPQHF. CDR3 DNA sequence: TGTGCCAGTAGTCGTGAGGCCCCAGGTACCAATCAGCCCCAGCATTTT.

Details on this clone: The same CDR3 also results from other DNA sequences found in this sample. This sequence joins TRBV11-2 and TRBJ2-7; D call uncertain. V was trimmed by 1 base and J by 3 bases, leaving 7 bases between them. The CDR3 extends over 13 amino acids. From germline, CDR1 is SGHAT and CDR2 FQNNGV. CDR3 DNA sequence: TGTGCCAGCAGCTTAGGGCGGAGCTACGAGCAGTACTTC. Protein product: CASSLGRSYEQYF.

The chain uses TRBV7-9 and TRBJ2-7, with TRBD1 identical over 10 bases. Germline CDR1 SEHNR, CDR2 FQNEAQ (reference sequence). The CDR3 sequence is 14 residues long. V dropped 5 bases and J dropped 3; count of bases not matched to a gene: 4. CDR3 sequence: CASSRGQGVYEQYF. The CDR3 coding sequence is TGTGCCAGCAGCCGTGGACAGGGGGTCTACGAGCAGTACTTC. The full variable domain, its missing parts supplied by reference TRBV7-9 and TRBJ2-7, is DTGVSQNPRHKITKRGQNVTFRCDPISEHNRLYWYRQTLGQGPEFLTYFQNEAQLEKSRLLSDRFSAERPKGSFSTLEIQRTEQGDSAMYLCASSRGQGVYEQYFGPGTRLTVT.

The chain has TRBV29-1 and TRBJ2-7; 8 nucleotides line up with TRBD1. The trim removed 6 bases at V and 7 bases at J, leaving 11 bases unmatched. The germline V gene has CDR1 SQVTM and CDR2 ANQGSEA. The CDR3 contains 13 residues. CDR3 sequence reads: CSVLGFTGGEQYF. CDR3 coding DNA: TGCAGCGTCCTAGGTTTTACAGGGGGAGAGCAGTACTTC.

The chain joins TRBV12-2 to TRBJ1-6. TRBV12-2 is flagged as a pseudogene. The CDR3 extends over 15 amino acids. CDR3 in DNA: TGTGCAAGTCGCTTTATAGGGACCAAGGGGTCACCCCTCCACTTT. Amino acids: CASRFIGTKGSPLHF.

The chain uses TRBV2 and TRBJ2-1; TRBD1 aligns across 10 bases. The germline V gene has CDR1 SNHLY and CDR2 FYNNEI. The CDR3 runs to 14 residues. The ends lost 7 bases at V and 6 bases at J; junction bases unmatched: 6. The CDR3 coding sequence is TGTGCCAGCATTCCCGGGACAGGGGTCAATGAGCAGTTCTTC. It specifies CASIPGTGVNEQFF.

The chain carries TRBV6-5 and TRBJ2-7; no reliable D call. Per the germline V gene, CDR1 is MNHEY and CDR2 is SVGAGI. Trimming stripped 5 bases from V and 8 bases from J, with 16 bases between. The CDR3 sequence is 13 residues long. The CDR3 DNA sequence: TGTGCCAGCAGTATGGGCCCGGGTTACCAGCAGTACTTC. Protein product: CASSMGPGYQQYF.

The V call is TRBV24-1, the J call TRBJ2-1; 8 bases are a match to TRBD1. The length of the CDR3 is 16 residues. Unmatched junction bases numbered 11, after V lost 4 bases and J lost 7 bases. Germline assignment: CDR1 KGHDR and CDR2 SFDVKD. The CDR3 nucleotides read TGTGCCACCAGTGACCGGGACAGGAAAAGACAAAATGAGCAGTTCTTC. It yields the protein CATSDRDRKRQNEQFF.